The 26 T cell receptor beta chains below come from one sample, sequenced in a study of cytomegalovirus exposure and HLA in healthy donors. Clones were sequenced by immunoSEQ multiplex PCR, and TCRdb holds only the in-frame ones, with some missing. This table has 140,000 or so clones, 87% appearing once. Sample: PBMCs. These receptors came from a man younger than 30 in good health and CMV-seropositive.

The rearrangement joins TRBV19 to TRBJ1-2; 11 bases line up with TRBD1. The V gene end was trimmed by 5 bases and the J gene end by 4 bases; junction bases not matched to a gene: 6. There are 15 residues in the CDR3. Germline loops: CDR1 LNHDA, CDR2 SQIVND (reference sequence). CDR3 in amino acids: CASSEADRGLYGYTF. The CDR3, as DNA: TGTGCCAGTAGTGAGGCGGACAGGGGGCTCTATGGCTACACCTTC.

V is TRBV19 and J is TRBJ2-3; 11 bases match TRBD2. The length of the CDR3 is 15 residues. Per the germline V gene, CDR1 is LNHDA and CDR2 is SQIVND (reference sequence). Trimming removed 4 bases from V and 0 bases from J; junction bases left unmatched: 0. CDR3 amino acids: CASSTSGGSTDTQYF. The CDR3 DNA reads TGTGCCAGTAGTACTAGCGGGGGGAGCACAGATACGCAGTATTTT. Filled out from reference TRBV19 and TRBJ2-3, the complete variable domain reads DGGITQSPKYLFRKEGQNVTLSCEQNLNHDAMYWYRQDPGQGLRLIYYSQIVNDFQKGDIAEGYSVSREKKESFPLTVTSAQKNPTAFYLCASSTSGGSTDTQYFGPGTRLTVL.

This clone was picked up many times. The rearrangement links TRBV10-3 to TRBJ2-1; possibly TRBD2 for D (5 bases). V lost 6 bases, J lost 5 bases, and 14 bases lay in between. This CDR3 has 14 amino acids. From germline, CDR1 is ENHRY and CDR2 SYGVKD. The DNA for the CDR3 is TGTGCCATCAGGGTTAGCGAGAGGGACAATGAGCAGTTCTTC. Its translation: CAIRVSERDNEQFF.

This sequence joins TRBV5-1 and TRBJ1-2, with 9 bases aligning to TRBD1. The ends lost 3 bases at V and 8 bases at J; junction bases unmatched: 5. CDR1 is SGHRS, CDR2 YFSETQ, per germline. The CDR3 totals 13 residues. The CDR3 DNA reads as TGCGCCAGCAGCTGGGACAGGGCGGGAGGCTACACCTTC. Translating gives CASSWDRAGGYTF.

The chain uses TRBV4-1 and TRBJ1-1; D unclear. Germline lookup yields CDR1 MGHRA and CDR2 YSYEKL. This CDR3 is built from 16 residues. Trimming removed 3 bases from V and 3 bases from J, with 17 bases in between. CDR3 nucleotides: TGCGCCAGCAGCCACGACCCCCTCCGAGCGGACACTGAAGCTTTCTTT. This translates into CASSHDPLRADTEAFF.

This clone was counted many times. The CDR3: CASSDSSGGANEQFF. CDR3 DNA sequence: TGTGCCAGCAGTGACTCTAGCGGGGGGGCCAATGAGCAGTTCTTC. The rearrangement joins TRBV6-4 to TRBJ2-1; TRBD2 matches at 11 bases. The length of the CDR3 is 15 residues. V shed 0 bases, J shed 6 bases, and the junction held 1 base outside the gene matches. Germline CDR1 and CDR2: MRHNA and SNTAGT.

The rearrangement uses TRBV5-6 and TRBJ1-2; TRBD1 agrees at 8 bases. The length of the CDR3 is 15 residues. Germline trimming cut 3 bases from V and 1 base from J; bases unmatched to any gene: 5. Per the germline V gene, CDR1 is SGHDT and CDR2 is YYEEEE. The CDR3 DNA sequence: TGTGCCAGCAGCTATCAGGACAGGGATAACTATGGCTACACCTTC. Translation gives CASSYQDRDNYGYTF. Using reference TRBV5-6 and TRBJ1-2 for the parts outside the CDR3, the full variable domain is DAGVTQSPTHLIKTRGQQVTLRCSPKSGHDTVSWYQQALGQGPQFIFQYYEEEERQRGNFPDRFSGHQFPNYSSELNVNALLLGDSALYLCASSYQDRDNYGYTFGSGTRLTVV.

CDR3 protein: CASSTLAGFHEQFF. In DNA, the CDR3 is TGTGCCAGCAGTACCTTAGCGGGATTTCATGAGCAGTTCTTC. The rearrangement uses TRBV6-1 and TRBJ2-1, with 8 bases lining up with TRBD2. With V trimmed by 5 bases and J by 8 bases, 8 bases remained unmatched. There are 14 residues in the CDR3. Germline loops: CDR1 MNHNS, CDR2 SASEGT.

The chain combines TRBV7-9 with TRBJ2-4, with a weak D call TRBD2 (6 bases). The CDR3 spans 17 residues. Germline V CDR1 and CDR2: SEHNR, FQNEAQ (reference sequence). Trimming shortened V by 0 bases and J by 0 bases, and 12 bases separated the two germline ends. The CDR3 spells CASSLAAGFGAKNIQYF. The CDR3, as DNA: TGTGCCAGCAGCTTAGCTGCGGGGTTTGGAGCCAAAAACATTCAGTACTTC.

The chain couples TRBV5-4 to TRBJ2-5, with TRBD2 matching over 15 bases. The CDR3 is 19 amino acids. Per the germline V gene, CDR1 is SGHNT and CDR2 is YYREEE (reference sequence). Germline trimming cut 5 bases from V and 2 bases from J; bases unmatched to any gene: 13. The CDR3 coding sequence is TGTGCCAGCAGAAAGGGACTAGCGGGAGGACAAGTACAACAAGAGACCCAGTACTTC. Its translation is CASRKGLAGGQVQQETQYF.

The gene calls are TRBV5-1 and TRBJ2-5, with D possibly TRBD2 on 7 matching bases. This CDR3 comprises 18 residues. In germline, CDR1 is SGHRS, CDR2 YFSETQ. The germline V and J ends were trimmed by 0 bases and 5 bases, with 23 bases remaining between them. In nucleotides, the CDR3 is TGCGCCAGCAGCTTGGAAGGGGGAGGGGCCCCACCGGGGGAGACCCAGTACTTC. Translating it yields CASSLEGGGAPPGETQYF.

V is TRBV10-2 and J is TRBJ2-7, with a tentative D call TRBD2 (5 bases). The CDR3 totals 11 residues. Trimming removed 7 bases at V and 4 bases at J, with 8 bases between. CDR1 and CDR2 (germline): WSHSY, SAAADI. In DNA form, the CDR3 reads TGCGCCAGCATGCTAGCTTACGAGCAGTACTTC. Its translation is CASMLAYEQYF.

The chain couples TRBV15 to TRBJ2-1, with a weak D call TRBD2 (5 bases). The CDR3 loop spans 16 amino acids. Germline V lookup: CDR1 LNHNV, CDR2 YYDKDF (reference sequence). Trimming took off 1 base at V and 4 bases at J, with 14 bases between the two ends. CDR3 in DNA: TGTGCCACCAGCAGAGGGTTGGCGACGGGATACAATGAGCAGTTCTTC. Amino acid sequence: CATSRGLATGYNEQFF.

The chain has TRBV30 and TRBJ1-1, with TRBD1 matching 7 bases. The CDR3 has 14 residues. V lost 1 base and J lost 3; bases outside the gene matches: 5. CDR1 GTSNPN and CDR2 SVGIG come from the germline V gene (reference sequence). CDR3 in amino acids: CAWSAGQMYTEAFF. Written as DNA, the CDR3 is TGTGCCTGGAGTGCGGGACAGATGTACACTGAAGCTTTCTTT.

The genes are TRBV5-1 and TRBJ2-5, with 13 bases fitting TRBD2. CDR1 is SGHRS, CDR2 YFSETQ, per germline. The J segment lost 4 bases and the V segment lost 0 bases, leaving 3 bases of the junction unmatched. This CDR3 is built from 16 residues. The CDR3 region has the DNA TGCGCCAGCAGCTTGGGACTAGCGGGGGGCGGAGAGACCCAGTACTTC. Translated: CASSLGLAGGGETQYF.

The chain employs TRBV9 and TRBJ1-1, with 7 positions matching TRBD1. The CDR3 extends over 14 amino acids. The germline CDR1 and CDR2 sequences are SGDLS and YYNGEE. The V and J ends lost 4 bases and 7 bases, in that order; junction bases with no gene match: 10. This CDR3 is CASSPRQGPYEAFF. The CDR3 DNA is TGTGCCAGCAGCCCCCGACAGGGCCCATATGAAGCTTTCTTT.

V usage is TRBV5-1 and J usage is TRBJ2-6; D not resolved. The CDR3 runs 17 residues. Per the germline V gene, CDR1 is SGHRS and CDR2 is YFSETQ. Trimming left V 0 bases short and J 0 bases short, with 10 bases between. Here the CDR3 DNA reads TGCGCCAGCAGCTTGGCCCCACCTACCTCTGGGGCCAACGTCCTGACTTTC. Its translation: CASSLAPPTSGANVLTF.

This sequence joins TRBV6-5 and TRBJ2-4; D is possibly TRBD2 (6 bases). Trimming left V 6 bases short and J 12 bases short, with 15 bases between. Looked up from germline, CDR1 is MNHEY and CDR2 is SVGAGI. The CDR3 runs 12 residues. The CDR3, as DNA: TGTGCCAGCAGGCCTCCGGGCGGGGATCAGTACTTC. This sequence encodes CASRPPGGDQYF.

The chain couples TRBV5-1 to TRBJ2-5; D is perhaps TRBD2 (5 bases). Trimming removed 4 bases at V and 5 bases at J, with 12 bases between. The CDR3 consists of 13 residues. In germline, CDR1 is SGHRS, CDR2 YFSETQ. CDR3 in amino acids: CASSEGASETQYF. The CDR3 nucleotides read TGCGCCAGCAGCGAGGGTGCCTCGGAGACCCAGTACTTC.

This clone was found a few times. CDR3 in DNA: TGTGCCAGCAGTTTCGAGGGGATCCGGACTAGCGGGAACACCGGGGAGCTGTTTTTT. Amino acid sequence: CASSFEGIRTSGNTGELFF. This chain uses TRBV27 with TRBJ2-2; 10 bases match TRBD2. The junction had 11 bases not matched to a gene; V was cut back by 3 bases and J by 1 base. Germline assignment: CDR1 MNHEY and CDR2 SMNVEV (reference sequence). The CDR3 covers 19 residues.

V and J are TRBV11-3 and TRBJ2-1, with 9 bases that match TRBD2. The CDR3 is made up of 15 amino acids. The germline V gene has CDR1 SGHNT and CDR2 YENEEA. With V trimmed by 3 bases and J by 6 bases, 6 bases remained unmatched. CDR3 protein: CASSLRGSGGNEQFF. The CDR3 nucleotides are TGTGCCAGCAGCTTGAGGGGTAGCGGGGGCAATGAGCAGTTCTTC. Full variable domain (missing parts from reference TRBV11-3 and TRBJ2-1): EAGVVQSPRYKIIEKKQPVAFWCNPISGHNTLYWYLQNLGQGPELLIRYENEEAVDDSQLPKDRFSAERLKGVDSTLKIQPAELGDSAVYLCASSLRGSGGNEQFFGPGTRLTVL.

CDR3 DNA sequence: TGTGCCAGCAGTTCATGGCCGGGACAGGGGAGTATCGGCAATCAGCCCCAGCATTTT. Translation gives CASSSWPGQGSIGNQPQHF. The chain recombines TRBV27 with TRBJ1-5; TRBD1 aligns across 10 bases. Unmatched junction bases numbered 14, after V lost 4 bases and J lost 2 bases. From germline, CDR1 is MNHEY and CDR2 SMNVEV (reference sequence). CDR3 length: 19 amino acids.

CDR3 DNA: TGTGCCAGTAGTATTTTTGTCCTCGGGAACCAGCCCCAGCATTTT. Translation gives CASSIFVLGNQPQHF. V and J are TRBV19 and TRBJ1-5; no clear D gene. There are 15 residues in the CDR3. Trimming took 3 bases from V and 7 from J, leaving 16 bases between them. The germline CDR1 and CDR2 sequences are LNHDA and SQIVND (reference sequence).

The chain is built from TRBV11-2 and TRBJ1-2; D is perhaps TRBD1 (5 bases). Trimming took off 5 bases at V and 0 bases at J, with 7 bases between the two ends. The CDR3 has 13 amino acids. Germline assignment: CDR1 SGHAT and CDR2 FQNNGV. CDR3 in DNA: TGTGCCAGCAGCAACAGGCCTAACTATGGCTACACCTTC. It yields the protein CASSNRPNYGYTF.

V is TRBV6-1 and J is TRBJ2-1; the match to TRBD2 covers 11 bases. Unmatched junction bases numbered 4, after V lost 3 bases and J lost 3 bases. Germline V gene sequence: CDR1 MNHNS, CDR2 SASEGT. This CDR3 has 16 residues. Here the CDR3 DNA reads TGTGCCAGCAGTGATTTGACTAGCGGGATCTACAATGAGCAGTTCTTC. Amino acid sequence: CASSDLTSGIYNEQFF.

The chain has TRBV7-6 and TRBJ2-7; D unclear. CDR3 length: 15 amino acids. Germline V gene sequence: CDR1 SGHVS, CDR2 FNYEAQ. Trimming removed 5 bases at V and 3 bases at J, with 17 bases between. CDR3 sequence (DNA): TGTGCCAGCAGCATACGCACGGGTACGGGCTACGAGCAGTACTTC. Its translation: CASSIRTGTGYEQYF.